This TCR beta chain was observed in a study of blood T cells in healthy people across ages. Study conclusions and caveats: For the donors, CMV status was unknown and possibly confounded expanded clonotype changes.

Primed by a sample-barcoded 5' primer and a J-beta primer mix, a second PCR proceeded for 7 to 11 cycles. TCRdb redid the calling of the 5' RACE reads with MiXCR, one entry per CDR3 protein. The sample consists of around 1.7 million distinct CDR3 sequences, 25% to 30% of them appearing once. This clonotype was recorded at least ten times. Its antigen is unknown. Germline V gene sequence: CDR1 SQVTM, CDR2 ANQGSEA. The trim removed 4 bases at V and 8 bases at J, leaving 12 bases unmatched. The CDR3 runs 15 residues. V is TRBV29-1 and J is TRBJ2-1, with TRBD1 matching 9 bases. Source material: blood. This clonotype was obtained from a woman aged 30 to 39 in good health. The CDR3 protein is CSVATGTGFLDEQFF. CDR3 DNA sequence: TGCAGCGTTGCCACCGGGACAGGGTTTCTCGATGAGCAGTTCTTC.